This TCR beta chain is drawn from a study of cytomegalovirus exposure and HLA in healthy donors (dated by TCRdb to 2017 to 2019). Regarding the research as a whole: An earlier analysis of roughly 500 of the donors reported 250 to 350 Gb of sequence data and roughly 110 million unique TCR beta sequences from roughly 200 million T cells. An early release covering more than 500 HLA-typed donors comprised around 300 gigabases of sequencing data and around 80 million unique TCR sequences. Of the roughly 390 genotyped donors, about 84% fell in the genetic ancestry cluster associated with self-reported Caucasian donors. The study aimed to test whether signatures of past pathogen exposure could be identified by cataloging public T cell receptors. Using immunosequencing, the study profiled T cell repertoires from some 670 subjects and related those repertoires to cytomegalovirus serostatus. A separate validation cohort of more than 100 different subjects was used in addition to the 666-subject first cohort. To predict cytomegalovirus infection status, the study brought together high-throughput TCR immunosequencing, statistical association of individual TCRs with disease status, and machine learning. A later analysis re-analyzed previously published TCR beta repertoires from 600 to 850 donors and added high-resolution HLA genotyping to study TCR occurrence patterns. Rather than using new phenotypic data, the later analysis identified candidate immune exposures from TCR beta sequences and from how often those sequences occurred across donors. An earlier analysis of 587 of the donors used high-throughput TCR beta sequencing to judge whether each TCR beta V gene segment behaved as functional or pseudogenic. Donor age, sex, ethnicity and CMV serostatus were compiled alongside the repertoire data. A later genetic analysis used genome-wide SNP genotypes for about 55% of the 666 donors, treating that subset as a discovery cohort. Every repertoire in the discovery cohort had been generated on one and the same sequencing platform. HLA typing included class I and class II loci at four-digit resolution. Typing coverage differed by locus: A, B, C, DRB1 and DQB1 were typed in roughly 620-630 donors, DQA1 in 522, DPA1 in 606, and DPB1 in roughly 450. Because of strong linkage in the cohort, roughly five DR-DQ haplotypes were treated as single units for association and clustering. Among around 400 genotyped donors of the cohort, an average of around 220,000 unique TCR beta nucleotide sequences was sequenced per donor, of which about 18% were non-productive. Study-wide conclusions, independent of this receptor: Roughly uniform sequencing depth across donors was assumed in presence/absence analyses, although this assumption may not hold. In vitro tests confirmed that a few of the cytomegalovirus-associated TCR beta chains recognize cytomegalovirus antigens. In a later analysis, HLA-associated TCR beta chains showed more clonal expansion and lower generation probabilities than non-associated chains that were equally common. In a later analysis, several top co-occurrence clusters were reported to appear linked to parvovirus B19, influenza, CMV and Epstein-Barr virus. Seventeen rarely observed V segments, including chromosome 9 orphons, were excluded from the earlier analysis of about 610 of the donors because counts were too low. The only immune exposure information available for the cohort was CMV serostatus. In a later genetic analysis, a missense DCLRE1C variant was associated with V-gene and J-gene trimming of TCR beta chains, and the association was replicated in an independent cohort. In an earlier analysis of 587 of the donors, most TCR beta V segments appeared in productive rearrangements about 90% or about 30% of the time, broadly matching IMGT annotations. Most CMV-associated TCR beta chains appeared to be HLA-restricted in a later analysis, and the HLA associations seemed to be driven largely by CMV exposure. It was suggested by the authors that the approach could potentially be generalized to other disease states and immunological phenotypes. Most TCR sequences were observed very rarely across donors, whereas some public TCRs were present in many individuals. According to a later genetic analysis, donors in an Asian-associated ancestry cluster had fewer N-insertions in productive TCRs than the approximately 670-donor mean. At a false discovery rate of 0.05, a later analysis linked 16,951 TCR beta sequences to specific HLA alleles. A further reported finding was that TCR beta sequences accurately predicted the HLA-A and HLA-B alleles for most subjects in the first cohort. A cluster of highly shared sequence variants was judged likely to represent a technical artifact of the sequencing pipeline. A later analysis found that TCR association rates varied across HLA loci, with DRB1 alleles showing the most associated TCRs and HLA-C alleles the fewest. The study gave a list of some 150 TCR beta chains associated with cytomegalovirus. Because some donors lacked HLA typing at each locus, the association tests relied only on the typed subset. In this cohort, only TCR beta chains were sequenced, and detectable features were limited by the absence of alpha or paired-chain data. When HLA alleles, especially DR and DQ, strongly co-occurred, attributing TCR associations to individual alleles was difficult. Linkage disequilibrium might explain the correlated functional status among segregating V segments, but an unknown experimental factor could not be ruled out. In both the original and validation cohorts, the classifier was reported to diagnose cytomegalovirus status with high specificity and sensitivity.

The cohort was made up of 500 to 850 healthy bone marrow donors. Cohort members were all nominally healthy when sampled, although unrecorded immune exposures were likely present. The donor tested CMV seronegative and was one of the 352 seronegative cohort members. Every donor gave a peripheral blood sample, and the peripheral blood mononuclear cells from that sample were used for TCR beta sequencing. The Qiagen DNeasy Blood Extraction Kit was used to extract genomic DNA from the blood cell samples. The library was generated by the immunoSEQ multiplex PCR assay. The multiplex PCR relied on a mix of 60 forward primers for TCR Vbeta segments and 13 reverse primers for TCR Jbeta segments. Amplification of the CDR3 region of rearranged TCR beta genes was performed with a multiplex PCR assay on genomic DNA. Amplified TCR beta libraries were sequenced as 87-base-pair reads on the Illumina HiSeq System. In the original analysis: Across the 500 to 700 repertoires, a later analysis counted tens of millions of unique TCR beta chains, around 11 million of which were shared by at least two donors. A nearest-neighbor algorithm error-corrected the raw reads and collapsed the reads into unique sequences, merging closely related sequences to remove PCR and sequencing errors. To assign V, D and J gene segments, CDR3 sequences were aligned to IMGT reference sequences. For a sequence to be retained, a match of at least six nucleotides was required to both a V gene segment and a J gene segment. A rearrangement counted as productive if the CDR3 had no stop codons and remained in frame with V and J, and every other rearrangement counted as non-productive. CDR3 was defined according to IMGT convention as the region running from the second conserved V-encoded cysteine to the conserved J-encoded phenylalanine. In an earlier analysis of 500 to 650 of the donors, sequences lacking an unambiguous match to a single V gene segment were excluded. In an earlier analysis of some 590 of the donors, a V segment was called functional when productive rearrangements were above 56.7%, and segregating when the standard deviation between donors exceeded 5%. To diagnose cytomegalovirus status from the catalog of TCR beta chain sequences, a statistical classification framework was built. In a later analysis, V and J genes were assigned by comparing TCR nucleotide sequences against IMGT/GENE-DB human TR gene sequences. The TCRdist pipeline was used in a later analysis to assign CDR3 sequences and most-parsimonious VDJ recombination scenarios. A later analysis defined each TCR beta chain by its CDR3 amino acid sequence plus V-gene family, and excluded reads lacking a unique V-gene family. As a way to deal with suspected cross-contamination and a sequencing artifact, a later analysis dropped under 600 nucleotide sequences that were highly shared and had low generation probability. In a later analysis, a clonal expansion index was calculated for each public chain from normalized within-repertoire ranks of inferred template counts. In a later analysis, generation probabilities were computed with a VDJ recombination model fitted to out-of-frame rearrangements, and the resulting probabilities were checked against IGoR. Hypergeometric tests were used in a later analysis to score TCR-TCR, TCR-HLA and TCR-CMV co-occurrence, with a repertoire-size bias correction applied to the TCR pairs. In a later analysis, false discovery rates were estimated by permuting HLA or CMV assignments 20 times. In a later analysis, co-occurring TCRs were grouped using DBSCAN, with TCRdist sequence similarity added in when clustering inside HLA-allele-positive subsets. Repertoires with fewer than 30,000 or more than 120,000 public chains were left out of co-occurrence clustering, as were several repertoires with anomalous nucleotide sharing. Not all clones reach the TCRdb copy of this immuneACCESS table, which keeps in-frame sequences only. Checked studies attribute under half of the gap to unresolved V genes and leave the rest unexplained. V and J calls and clone size follow that table, whereas D and trimming were derived from the DNA. The sample table contains tens of thousands of clones; only one count was recorded for roughly 68% of them. Of the sample, about 3% is held by the ten largest clones.

A note on this clone: Its cognate antigen has yet to be identified. Base qualities are missing; no much larger clone stands one base away.

The sequence derives from a woman in her 50s in good health and CMV-seronegative. Sequencing was performed on PBMCs.

CDR3 protein: CASSLEGLAGAYEQYF. In nucleotide form, the sequence is TGTGCCAGCAGCTTAGAGGGACTAGCGGGAGCCTACGAGCAGTACTTC. The chain is encoded by TRBV13 joined to TRBJ2-7; TRBD2 agrees with 14 junctional bases. Sequences PRHDT (CDR1) and FYEKMQ (CDR2) are obtained from the germline V gene (reference sequence). The V end gives up 1 base and the J end 2 bases, leaving 1 base in the junction not matched to a gene. The cysteine opens and the phenylalanine closes a CDR3 of 16 amino acids. Only CDR3 DNA remains: 48 bases, in frame from the first base.